At least ten counts were recorded for the clone carrying this T cell receptor beta chain. The antigen remains undetermined. MiXCR, applied by TCRdb to the 5' RACE reads, yields one record per CDR3 protein. The sample lists around 27,000 distinct CDR3 sequences, roughly 5.7% occurring once. Time point here: blood at routine non-recurrence follow-up after resection. Whole RNA came from tumor, nontumor lung or frozen PBMC and was sequenced without being sorted. This entry comes from a study of spatial heterogeneity in lung cancer. The wider study: The approximately 69 donors had untreated early-stage non-small cell lung cancer. The authors sequenced available follow-up PBMC samples, taken a median of around 23 months after resection.

Findings and limits, study-wide: Resection saw ubiquitous expanded tumor TCRs appear in blood more than follow-up did.

The CDR3 contains 15 residues. Looked up from germline, CDR1 is LGHNA and CDR2 is YSLEER. V lost 0 bases to trimming and J lost 8 bases, with 11 bases between them. The chain joins TRBV4-3 to TRBJ1-6; a possible D gene is TRBD1 (5 bases). This clonotype was obtained from a female donor with early-stage non-small cell lung cancer. Source: PBMCs, taken at follow-up. Here the CDR3 reads CASSQDPAGYSPLHF. The CDR3 bases are TGCGCCAGCAGCCAAGATCCGGCAGGGTATTCACCCCTCCACTTT.